This T cell receptor (beta chain) was captured in a study of cytomegalovirus exposure and HLA in healthy donors. The study, taken as a whole, reports: Productive rates of about 90% or about 30% were seen for most TCR beta V segments in an earlier analysis. Whilst most TCR sequences proved rare, a subset of public TCRs occurred across many donors. Association of a missense DCLRE1C variant with TCR beta V- and J-gene trimming was reported in a later analysis.

13 Jbeta primers and 60 Vbeta primers were used for the PCR. Sequencing was performed with immunoSEQ multiplex PCR; in TCRdb, only in-frame clones are kept and a portion is missing. The sample includes around 200,000 clones, 75% to 85% of them seen just once. A note on this clone: Its antigen is still unknown.

The clonotype was recovered from a boy younger than 18 in good health and CMV-seronegative. Input material: PBMCs.

The CDR3 loop is CASSPGQGHYEQYF. For the CDR3, the DNA is TGTGCCAGCAGCCCGGGACAGGGGCACTACGAGCAGTACTTC. The V gene is TRBV9, the J gene TRBJ2-7; 10 positions agree with TRBD1. The CDR3 totals 14 residues. CDR1 and CDR2 from the germline V gene are SGDLS and YYNGEE. Trimming at V came to 4 bases and at J to 3 bases, leaving 4 bases not matched to a gene.